Listed below are T cell receptor beta chains from one sample, sequenced in a study of shared clonotypes between healthy human individuals. The data were produced by immunoSEQ multiplex PCR, yet TCRdb's version contains in-frame clones alone and is incomplete. Of 2 million or so clones in the sample, roughly 94% were seen once. The source material was naive CD4+ T cells sorted from blood. The origin of the receptors is a man aged 18-30 years in good health. CDR3s include the opening cysteine and the closing phenylalanine or tryptophan. D genes are given only for firm matches. Only some rows state a clone size, as once, few, many or a class for expanded clones.

size | J | V | D | DNA | CDR3
- | TRBJ2-7 | TRBV6-6 | TRBD1 | TGTGCCAGCAGCCGCGGGACAGGGAGCTCCTACGAGCAGTACTTC | CASSRGTGSSYEQYF
- | TRBJ1-2 | TRBV27 | - | TGTGCCAGCAGTTTTGGCGGGAGGGATTATGGCTACACCTTC | CASSFGGRDYGYTF
- | TRBJ2-3 | TRBV11-2 | - | TGTGCCAGCAGCTTAGGACGAGTAACGGCAGATACGCAGTATTTT | CASSLGRVTADTQYF
- | TRBJ1-5 | TRBV10-2 | - | TGCGCCAGCAGTGAGGGTGGCAATCAGCCCCAGCATTTT | CASSEGGNQPQHF
- | TRBJ2-3 | TRBV7-9 | - | TGTGCCAGCAGCACAAGGAGGATAACTAGCACAGATACGCAGTATTTT | CASSTRRITSTDTQYF
- | TRBJ2-2 | TRBV5-1 | TRBD2 | TGCGCCAGCAGCCCTAGCGGTACCACCGGGGAGCTGTTTTTT | CASSPSGTTGELFF
- | TRBJ2-7 | TRBV29-1 | - | TGCAGCGTTATTAGTTCCTACGAGCAGTACTTC | CSVISSYEQYF
once | TRBJ1-5 | TRBV29-1 | TRBD1 | TGCAGCGTTCGACAGGGTAATCAGCCCCAGCATTTT | CSVRQGNQPQHF
- | TRBJ2-1 | TRBV5-1 | - | TGCGCCAGCAGCTTGGTCACTAGCTCTGCCTACAATGAGCAGTTCTTC | CASSLVTSSAYNEQFF
- | TRBJ2-1 | TRBV6-1 | TRBD1 | TGTGCCAGCAGAGACCGACAGGGGGCGTACAATGAGCAGTTCTTC | CASRDRQGAYNEQFF
- | TRBJ2-7 | TRBV5-6 | TRBD1 | TGTGCCAGCAGCTTGGACGAGGGACAGGAGTTTTACGAGCAGTACTTC | CASSLDEGQEFYEQYF
- | TRBJ1-2 | TRBV4-1 | - | TGCGCCAGCAGCCAAGAGGTACAGGGTTTCTATGGCTACACCTTC | CASSQEVQGFYGYTF
- | TRBJ1-2 | TRBV4-2 | - | TGTGCCAGCGGGGGGTCGGGGCCCTATGGCTACACCTTC | CASGGSGPYGYTF
- | TRBJ2-7 | TRBV15 | TRBD1 | TGTGCCACCAGCAGTATATCCGGGACAGCTACCTACGAGCAGTACTTC | CATSSISGTATYEQYF
- | TRBJ2-5 | TRBV9 | - | TGTGCCAGCAGCGTAGGCCAAGAGTACCAAGAGACCCAGTACTTC | CASSVGQEYQETQYF
- | TRBJ1-1 | TRBV30 | - | TGTGCCTGGTCGTGGGTGGGGGCGGCCACTGAAGCTTTCTTT | CAWSWVGAATEAFF
- | TRBJ1-2 | TRBV15 | - | TGTGCCACCAGCAGAGATAACGGTGGCTACACCTTC | CATSRDNGGYTF
- | TRBJ1-5 | TRBV5-1 | TRBD1 | TGCGCCAGCAGCTTGACCAGTCCCGGGACAGGGGGTTATCAGCCCCAGCATTTT | CASSLTSPGTGGYQPQHF
- | TRBJ2-5 | TRBV5-1 | TRBD2 | TGCGCCAGCAGCTTGACGGGAGGCCCCCAAGAGACCCAGTACTTC | CASSLTGGPQETQYF
- | TRBJ1-3 | TRBV6-5 | - | TGTGCCAGCAGTTACGACAGTACTAACTCTGGAAACACCATATATTTT | CASSYDSTNSGNTIYF
- | TRBJ2-7 | TRBV29-1 | TRBD1 | TGCAGCGTTCGGGGGACAGGGGAGTCCTACGAGCAGTACTTC | CSVRGTGESYEQYF
- | TRBJ1-5 | TRBV28 | TRBD1 | TGTGCCAGCAGTTCCGGCGGGACAGCTCATCAGCCCCAGCATTTT | CASSSGGTAHQPQHF
- | TRBJ2-5 | TRBV30 | - | TGTGCCTGGACCCCGCCCCCGGGACAAGAGACCCAGTACTTC | CAWTPPPGQETQYF
once | TRBJ2-7 | TRBV5-1 | - | TGCGCCAGCAGCCCCGACAACCCCTACGAGCAGTACTTC | CASSPDNPYEQYF
- | TRBJ2-4 | TRBV28 | - | TGTGCCAGCAGTTTAAGGCCCCAGCCCAACATTCAGTACTTC | CASSLRPQPNIQYF
once | TRBJ2-3 | TRBV11-2 | TRBD1 | TGTGCCAGCAGCACCGGACAGGGGCGTCCCACAGATACGCAGTATTTT | CASSTGQGRPTDTQYF
- | TRBJ2-3 | TRBV4-3 | TRBD1 | TGCGCCAGCAGCCAGACGGGCACAGGGACAGGAGATACGCAGTATTTT | CASSQTGTGTGDTQYF
- | TRBJ2-1 | TRBV4-2 | - | TGTGCCAGCAGCCAAGATAACGCGTACAATGAGCAGTTCTTC | CASSQDNAYNEQFF
- | TRBJ1-5 | TRBV19 | TRBD1 | TGTGCCAGTAGTATAGTTCTGGACAGGTTTAGCAATCAGCCCCAGCATTTT | CASSIVLDRFSNQPQHF
- | TRBJ1-2 | TRBV19 | - | TGTGCCAGTAACGAGTACAACTATGGCTACACCTTC | CASNEYNYGYTF
- | TRBJ2-1 | TRBV29-1 | TRBD2 | TGCAGCGGGTCCGGGACTAGTACCTACAATGAGCAGTTCTTC | CSGSGTSTYNEQFF
- | TRBJ2-5 | TRBV5-6 | - | TGTGCCAGCAGCGGGTCCGGGACCGTCGAGACCCAGTACTTC | CASSGSGTVETQYF
- | TRBJ1-4 | TRBV5-4 | - | TGTGCCAGCAGCACGACCAGCCAAGGGAGGGAAAAACTGTTTTTT | CASSTTSQGREKLFF
- | TRBJ1-5 | TRBV29-1 | - | TGCAGCGTTGGGACAGTCATTGGGCAGCCCCAGCATTTT | CSVGTVIGQPQHF
- | TRBJ1-1 | TRBV27 | - | TGTGCCAGCAGTTTCAGTGGCACTGAAGCTTTCTTT | CASSFSGTEAFF
- | TRBJ2-3 | TRBV5-6 | TRBD1 | TGTGCCAGCACCTCGTGGGGGACAGGGCAGCCTACAGATACGCAGTATTTT | CASTSWGTGQPTDTQYF
- | TRBJ2-7 | TRBV21-1 | - | TGTGCCGGCTCCGGGACAGGGGTCGAGCAGTACTTC | CAGSGTGVEQYF
- | TRBJ1-5 | TRBV7-2 | TRBD1 | TGTGCCAGCAGCTTAGGACAGGGAAGCAATCAGCCCCAGCATTTT | CASSLGQGSNQPQHF
- | TRBJ2-1 | TRBV25-1 | - | TGTGCCAGCAGTGCGCCGGGACTTGCCTACAATGAGCAGTTCTTC | CASSAPGLAYNEQFF
- | TRBJ2-3 | TRBV7-2 | TRBD2 | TGTGCCAGCAGCATTTTCGGGACTAGCGGGAGCACAGATACGCAGTATTTT | CASSIFGTSGSTDTQYF
- | TRBJ1-6 | TRBV2 | TRBD1 | TGTGCCAGCAGTGTCGGGACAGCCGATAATTCACCCCTCCACTTT | CASSVGTADNSPLHF
- | TRBJ2-2 | TRBV7-2 | TRBD1 | TGTGCCAGCAGCCCTCAGGGGGATTTCGGGGAGCTGTTTTTT | CASSPQGDFGELFF
- | TRBJ2-7 | TRBV20-1 | - | TGCAGTGCTAGTTGGGGGAACGAGCAGTACTTC | CSASWGNEQYF
- | TRBJ2-1 | TRBV30 | - | TGTGCCTGGAGTGGCGGGCACAATGAGCAGTTCTTC | CAWSGGHNEQFF
few | TRBJ2-7 | TRBV27 | - | TGTGCCAGCAGTTTCAACGTACGGAACTACGAGCAGTACTTC | CASSFNVRNYEQYF
once | TRBJ2-5 | TRBV10-3 | TRBD1 | TGTGCCATCAGTGAGTCGATATGGACAGGGCAACAAGAGACCCAGTACTTC | CAISESIWTGQQETQYF
- | TRBJ1-5 | TRBV6-6 | TRBD1 | TGTGCCAGCAGTTACTTAGGACAGGGCAATCAGCCCCAGCATTTT | CASSYLGQGNQPQHF
- | TRBJ2-3 | TRBV6-1 | TRBD2 | TGTGCCAGCCTAAGCGGGGAAATTAGCACAGATACGCAGTATTTT | CASLSGEISTDTQYF
few | TRBJ1-2 | TRBV10-3 | - | TGTGCCATCAGTGCCCTACAGGGAGACTATGGCTACACCTTC | CAISALQGDYGYTF
- | TRBJ2-1 | TRBV5-1 | - | TGCGCCAGCAGCTTGGAGGGAGGCGACTACAATGAGCAGTTCTTC | CASSLEGGDYNEQFF
- | TRBJ2-4 | TRBV6-5 | - | TGTGCCAGCAGTAGGGCGGGTCCTCAAAACATTCAGTACTTC | CASSRAGPQNIQYF
- | TRBJ1-1 | TRBV28 | TRBD1 | TGTGCCAGCGGTACAGGGGTACAAGAAGCTTTCTTT | CASGTGVQEAFF
once | TRBJ1-5 | TRBV5-4 | - | TGTGCCAGCAGCTGGTCCGGGACACCTGAAACGAGCTATAGCAATCAGCCCCAGCATTTT | CASSWSGTPETSYSNQPQHF
- | TRBJ1-1 | TRBV10-3 | - | TGTGCCATCAGTCGGGGGCTGTTGGACACTGAAGCTTTCTTT | CAISRGLLDTEAFF
few | TRBJ2-5 | TRBV6-5 | TRBD2 | TGTGCCAGCAGTTTGACTAGCGGGAGGGTCGAGACCCAGTACTTC | CASSLTSGRVETQYF
- | TRBJ1-1 | TRBV9 | - | TGTGCCAGCAGCGCCTGGGACGGGAACACTGAAGCTTTCTTT | CASSAWDGNTEAFF